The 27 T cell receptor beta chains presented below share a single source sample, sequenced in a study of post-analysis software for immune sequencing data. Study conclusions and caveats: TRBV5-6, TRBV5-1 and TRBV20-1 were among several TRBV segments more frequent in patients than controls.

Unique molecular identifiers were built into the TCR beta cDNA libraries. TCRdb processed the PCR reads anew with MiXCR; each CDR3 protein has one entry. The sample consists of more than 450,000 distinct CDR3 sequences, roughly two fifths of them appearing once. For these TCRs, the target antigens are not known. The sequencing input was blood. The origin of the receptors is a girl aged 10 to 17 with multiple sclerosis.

The DNA for the CDR3 is TGCGCCAGCAGCTTGGATCAGCCCTTATCTGGCTACACCTTC. Translated, it gives CASSLDQPLSGYTF. The rearrangement links TRBV5-1 to TRBJ1-2, with D unclear. Germline CDR1 is SGHRS and CDR2 is YFSETQ. This CDR3 has 14 residues. V was clipped by 0 bases and J by 7 bases, with 13 bases between them. Full variable domain (rest looked up from reference TRBV5-1 and TRBJ1-2): KAGVTQTPRYLIKTRGQQVTLSCSPISGHRSVSWYQQTPGQGLQFLFEYFSETQRNKGNFPGRFSGRQFSNSRSEMNVSTLELGDSALYLCASSLDQPLSGYTFGSGTRLTVV.

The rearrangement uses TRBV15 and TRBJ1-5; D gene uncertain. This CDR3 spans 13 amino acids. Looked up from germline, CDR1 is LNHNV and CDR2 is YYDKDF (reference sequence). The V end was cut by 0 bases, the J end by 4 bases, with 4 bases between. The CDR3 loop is CATSRDQNQPQHF. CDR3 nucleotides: TGTGCCACCAGCAGAGATCAGAATCAGCCCCAGCATTTT.

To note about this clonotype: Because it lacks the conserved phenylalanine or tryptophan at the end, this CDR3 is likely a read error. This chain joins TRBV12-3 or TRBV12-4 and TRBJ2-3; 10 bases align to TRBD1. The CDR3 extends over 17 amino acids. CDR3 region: CASSSSLDRGGADAQYS. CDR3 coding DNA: TGTGCCAGCAGCTCCTCGCTGGACAGGGGGGGCGCAGATGCGCAGTATTCT.

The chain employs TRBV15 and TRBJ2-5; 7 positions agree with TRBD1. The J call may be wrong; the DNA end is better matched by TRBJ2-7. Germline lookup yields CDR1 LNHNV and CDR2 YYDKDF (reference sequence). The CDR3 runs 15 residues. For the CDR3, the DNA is TGTGCCACCAGCAGAGGGGACAGCGACCTATACGAGCAGTACTTC. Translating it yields CATSRGDSDLYEQYF.

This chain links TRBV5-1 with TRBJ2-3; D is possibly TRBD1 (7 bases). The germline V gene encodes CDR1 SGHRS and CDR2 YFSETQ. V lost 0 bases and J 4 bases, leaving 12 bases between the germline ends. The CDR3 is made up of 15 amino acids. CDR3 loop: CASSLEDRRADTQYF. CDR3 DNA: TGCGCCAGCAGCTTGGAGGACAGGAGGGCAGATACGCAGTATTTT. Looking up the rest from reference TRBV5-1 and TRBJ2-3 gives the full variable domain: KAGVTQTPRYLIKTRGQQVTLSCSPISGHRSVSWYQQTPGQGLQFLFEYFSETQRNKGNFPGRFSGRQFSNSRSEMNVSTLELGDSALYLCASSLEDRRADTQYFGPGTRLTVL.

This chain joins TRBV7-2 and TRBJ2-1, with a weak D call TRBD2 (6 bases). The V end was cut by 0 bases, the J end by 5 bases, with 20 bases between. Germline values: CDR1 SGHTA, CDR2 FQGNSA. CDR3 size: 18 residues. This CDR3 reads CASSLADLVSGFHNEQFF. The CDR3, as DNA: TGTGCCAGCAGCTTAGCCGATTTGGTGAGCGGGTTCCACAATGAGCAGTTCTTC.

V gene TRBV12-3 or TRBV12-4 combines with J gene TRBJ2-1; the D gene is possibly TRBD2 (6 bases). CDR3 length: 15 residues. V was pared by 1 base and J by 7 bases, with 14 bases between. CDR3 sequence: CASSLEGLPRNEQFF. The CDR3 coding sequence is TGTGCCAGCAGTTTAGAGGGACTCCCTAGGAATGAGCAGTTCTTC.

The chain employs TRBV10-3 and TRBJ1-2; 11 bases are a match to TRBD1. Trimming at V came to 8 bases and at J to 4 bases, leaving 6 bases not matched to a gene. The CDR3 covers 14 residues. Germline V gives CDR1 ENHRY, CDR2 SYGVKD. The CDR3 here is CAIGQGAVGYGYTF. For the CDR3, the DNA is TGTGCCATCGGACAGGGGGCAGTTGGCTATGGCTACACCTTC.

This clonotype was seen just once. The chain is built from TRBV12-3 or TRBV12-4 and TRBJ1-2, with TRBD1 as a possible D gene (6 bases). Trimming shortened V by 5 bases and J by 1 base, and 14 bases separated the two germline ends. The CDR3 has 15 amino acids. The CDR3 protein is CASSPPGASNYGYTF. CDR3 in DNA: TGTGCCAGCAGTCCCCCAGGGGCTAGTAACTATGGCTACACCTTC.

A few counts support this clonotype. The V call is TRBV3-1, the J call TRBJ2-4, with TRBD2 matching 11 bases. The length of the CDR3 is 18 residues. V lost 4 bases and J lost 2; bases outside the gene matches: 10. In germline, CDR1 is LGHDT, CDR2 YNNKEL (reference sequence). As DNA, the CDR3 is TGTGCCAGCAGCCCAGGGACTAGCGGTGGCATTACCAAAAACATTCAGTACTTC. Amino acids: CASSPGTSGGITKNIQYF.

CDR3 sequence: CASSSGGKTQYF. The CDR3 DNA sequence: TGTGCCAGCAGTTCTGGCGGGAAGACCCAGTACTTC. The V gene is TRBV27, the J gene TRBJ2-5; D may be TRBD2 (6 bases). Trimming cost V 4 bases and J 6 bases, with 9 bases left between them. CDR3 length: 12 amino acids. The germline CDR1 and CDR2 sequences are MNHEY and SMNVEV (reference sequence).

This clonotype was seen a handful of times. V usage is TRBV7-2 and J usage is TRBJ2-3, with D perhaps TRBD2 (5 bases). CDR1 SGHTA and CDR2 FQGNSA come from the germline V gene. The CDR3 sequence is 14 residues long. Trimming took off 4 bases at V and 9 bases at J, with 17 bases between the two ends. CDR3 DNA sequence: TGTGCCAGCAGCTCTCCCCGCGGGCGACGAACGCAGTATTTT. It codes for CASSSPRGRRTQYF.

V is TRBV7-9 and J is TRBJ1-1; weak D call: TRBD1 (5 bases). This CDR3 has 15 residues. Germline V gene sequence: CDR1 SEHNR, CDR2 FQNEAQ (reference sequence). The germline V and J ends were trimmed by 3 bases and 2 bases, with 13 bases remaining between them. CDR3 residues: CASSLGGALNTEAFF. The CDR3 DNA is TGTGCCAGCAGCTTGGGTGGGGCCCTCAACACTGAAGCTTTCTTT.

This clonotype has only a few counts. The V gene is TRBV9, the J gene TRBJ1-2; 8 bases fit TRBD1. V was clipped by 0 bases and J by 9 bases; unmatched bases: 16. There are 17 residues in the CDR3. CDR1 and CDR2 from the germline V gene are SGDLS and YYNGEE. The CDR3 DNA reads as TGTGCCAGCAGCGTAGACCCCCTGGCAGGGGGCCAGAAACGCTACACCTTC. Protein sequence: CASSVDPLAGGQKRYTF.

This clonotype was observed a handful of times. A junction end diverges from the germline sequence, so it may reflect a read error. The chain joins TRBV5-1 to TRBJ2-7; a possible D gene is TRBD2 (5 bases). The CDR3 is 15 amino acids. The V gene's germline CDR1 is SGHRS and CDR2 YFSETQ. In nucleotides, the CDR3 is TGCGCCAACAGCTTGGCCGCAGGACTTGACTACGAGCAGTACTTC. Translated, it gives CANSLAAGLDYEQYF.

The CDR3 nucleotides are TGTGCCAGCAGCCAAAAACAAGGCAACCAACCAAGGAGCTCCTACGAGCAGTACTTC. Translation gives CASSQKQGNQPRSSYEQYF. The chain uses TRBV3-1 and TRBJ2-7; D uncertain. Per the germline V gene, CDR1 is LGHDT and CDR2 is YNNKEL (reference sequence). V was cut by 2 bases and J by 0 bases, with 23 bases left in between. The CDR3 runs 19 residues.

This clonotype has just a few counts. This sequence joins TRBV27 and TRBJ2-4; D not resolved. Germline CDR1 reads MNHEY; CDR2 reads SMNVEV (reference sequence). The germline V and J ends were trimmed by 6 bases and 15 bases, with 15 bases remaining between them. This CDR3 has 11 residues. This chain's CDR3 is CASSFGSRWYF. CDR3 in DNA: TGTGCCAGCAGCTTCGGAAGCAGGTGGTACTTC.

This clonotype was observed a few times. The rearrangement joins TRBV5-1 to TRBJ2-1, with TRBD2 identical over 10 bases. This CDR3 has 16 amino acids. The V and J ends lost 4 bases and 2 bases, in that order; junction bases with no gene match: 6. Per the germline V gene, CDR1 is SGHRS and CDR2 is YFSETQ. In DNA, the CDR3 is TGCGCCAGCAGCGGAACAAGCGGGAGGGCCTACAATGAGCAGTTCTTC. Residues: CASSGTSGRAYNEQFF.

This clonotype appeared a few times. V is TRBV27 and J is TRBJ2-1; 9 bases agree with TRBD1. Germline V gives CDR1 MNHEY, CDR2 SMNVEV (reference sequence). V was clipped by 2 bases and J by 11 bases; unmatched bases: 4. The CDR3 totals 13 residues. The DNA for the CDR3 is TGTGCCAGCAGTTTACAGGGGACAGGGAAGCAGTTCTTC. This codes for CASSLQGTGKQFF.

The CDR3 sequence is CASSQGWGLNSYNEQFF. In nucleotides, the CDR3 is TGCGCCAGCAGCCAAGGGTGGGGATTAAACTCCTACAATGAGCAGTTCTTC. This chain links TRBV4-1 with TRBJ2-1; no clear D. V lost 1 base to trimming and J lost 0 bases, with 13 bases between them. Germline CDR1 MGHRA, CDR2 YSYEKL. The CDR3 runs to 17 residues.

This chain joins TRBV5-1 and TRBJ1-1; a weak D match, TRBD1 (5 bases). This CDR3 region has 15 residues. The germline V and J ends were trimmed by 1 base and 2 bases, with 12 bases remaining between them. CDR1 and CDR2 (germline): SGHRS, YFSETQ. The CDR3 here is CASSLTGSSNTEAFF. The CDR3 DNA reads TGCGCCAGCAGCTTGACAGGATCCTCTAACACTGAAGCTTTCTTT.

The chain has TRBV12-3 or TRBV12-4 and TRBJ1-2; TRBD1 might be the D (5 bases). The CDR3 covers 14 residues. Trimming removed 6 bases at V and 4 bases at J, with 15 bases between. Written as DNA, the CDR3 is TGTGCCAGCAGGCCCCGGGGGGGATTCTATGGCTACACCTTC. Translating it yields CASRPRGGFYGYTF.

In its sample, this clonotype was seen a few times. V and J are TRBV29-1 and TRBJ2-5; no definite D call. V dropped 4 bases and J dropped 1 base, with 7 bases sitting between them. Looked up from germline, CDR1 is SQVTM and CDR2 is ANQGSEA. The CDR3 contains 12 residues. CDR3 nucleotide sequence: TGCAGCGTTGTGAGGTCCCAAGAGACCCAGTACTTC. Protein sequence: CSVVRSQETQYF.

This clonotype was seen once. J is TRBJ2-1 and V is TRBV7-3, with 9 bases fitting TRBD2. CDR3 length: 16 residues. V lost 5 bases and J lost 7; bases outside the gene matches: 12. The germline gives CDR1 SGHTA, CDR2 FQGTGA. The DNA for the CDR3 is TGTGCCAGCAGCCTCCAAGCGGGGGGCCTGGGGAATGAGCAGTTCTTC. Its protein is CASSLQAGGLGNEQFF.

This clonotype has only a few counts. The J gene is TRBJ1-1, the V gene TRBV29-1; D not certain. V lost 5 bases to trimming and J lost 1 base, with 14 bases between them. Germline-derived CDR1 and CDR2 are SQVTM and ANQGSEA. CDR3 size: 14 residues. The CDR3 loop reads CSVHVSGGNTEAFF. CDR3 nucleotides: TGCAGCGTTCACGTGTCCGGAGGGAACACTGAAGCTTTCTTT.

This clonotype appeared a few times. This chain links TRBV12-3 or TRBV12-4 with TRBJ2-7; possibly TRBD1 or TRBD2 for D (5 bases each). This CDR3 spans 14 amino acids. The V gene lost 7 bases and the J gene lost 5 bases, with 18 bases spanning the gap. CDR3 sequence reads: CASKYTGGPDEQYF. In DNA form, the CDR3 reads TGTGCCAGCAAATATACTGGGGGTCCAGACGAGCAGTACTTC.

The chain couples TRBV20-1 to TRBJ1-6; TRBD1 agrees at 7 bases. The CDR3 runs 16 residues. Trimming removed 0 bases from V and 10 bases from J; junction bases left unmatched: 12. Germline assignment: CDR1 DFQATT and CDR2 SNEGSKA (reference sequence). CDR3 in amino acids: CSARDPRQGVESPLHF. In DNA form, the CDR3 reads TGCAGTGCTAGAGATCCACGGCAGGGGGTAGAGTCACCCCTCCACTTT.